This T cell receptor beta chain emerged from a study of cytomegalovirus exposure and HLA in healthy donors. Concerning this clone itself: No antigen is known for it.

Overall study results and limits: Owing to their indistinguishability, certain V segments, notably TRBV6-2 and TRBV6-3, were excluded.

The PCR used 60 Vbeta and 13 Jbeta primers. Only in-frame clones appear in the TCRdb table, and some are missing; sequencing was by immunoSEQ multiplex PCR. The sample yields more than 200,000 clones, approximately 79% seen once. Germline loops: CDR1 SGDLS, CDR2 YYNGEE. With 4 bases clipped from V and 4 bases from J, the junction kept 8 bases outside the gene matches. CDR3 size: 15 residues. The sequence was obtained from a girl aged 2 to 10 in good health and CMV-seronegative. The sample consisted of PBMCs. This rearrangement joins TRBV9 to TRBJ2-3; 8 bases fit TRBD1. The CDR3, as DNA: TGTGCCAGCAGCCCAAACGACAGGGGCGCAGATACGCAGTATTTT. As protein: CASSPNDRGADTQYF.